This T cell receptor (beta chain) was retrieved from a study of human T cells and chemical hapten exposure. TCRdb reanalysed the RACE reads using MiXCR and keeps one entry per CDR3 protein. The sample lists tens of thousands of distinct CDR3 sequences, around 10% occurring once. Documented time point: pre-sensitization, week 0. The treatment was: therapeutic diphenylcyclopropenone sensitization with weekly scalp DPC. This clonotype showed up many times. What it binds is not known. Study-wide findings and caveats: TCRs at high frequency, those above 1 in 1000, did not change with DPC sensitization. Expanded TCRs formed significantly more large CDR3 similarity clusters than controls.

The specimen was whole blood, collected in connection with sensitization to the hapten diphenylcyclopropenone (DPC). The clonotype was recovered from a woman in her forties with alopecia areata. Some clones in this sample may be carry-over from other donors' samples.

The CDR3 spells CASSLGWTGYNEQFF. CDR3 DNA: TGTGCCAGCAGCTTGGGATGGACTGGATACAATGAGCAGTTCTTC. The chain uses TRBV7-2 and TRBJ2-1; perhaps TRBD2 as D (5 bases). The V end was cut by 3 bases, the J end by 4 bases, with 13 bases between. The CDR3 is 15 residues long. The germline CDR1 and CDR2 sequences are SGHTA and FQGNSA.